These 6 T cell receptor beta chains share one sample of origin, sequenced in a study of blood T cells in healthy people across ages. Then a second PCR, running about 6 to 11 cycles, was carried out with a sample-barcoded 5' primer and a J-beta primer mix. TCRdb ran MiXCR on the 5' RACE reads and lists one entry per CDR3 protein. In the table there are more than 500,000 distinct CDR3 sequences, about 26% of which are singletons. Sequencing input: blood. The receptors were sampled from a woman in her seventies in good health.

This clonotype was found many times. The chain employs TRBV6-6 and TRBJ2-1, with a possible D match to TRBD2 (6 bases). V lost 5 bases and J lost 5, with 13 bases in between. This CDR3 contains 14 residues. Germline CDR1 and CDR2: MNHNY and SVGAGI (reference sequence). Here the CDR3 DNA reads TGTGCCAGCAGTGTTCCGGGACTGGACAATGAGCAGTTCTTC. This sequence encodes CASSVPGLDNEQFF.

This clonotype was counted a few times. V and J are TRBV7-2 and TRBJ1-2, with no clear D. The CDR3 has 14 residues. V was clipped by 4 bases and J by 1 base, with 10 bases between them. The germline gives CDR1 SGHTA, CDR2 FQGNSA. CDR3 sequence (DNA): TGTGCCAGCAGCTATACGGTTGTTAACTATGGCTACACCTTC. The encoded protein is CASSYTVVNYGYTF.

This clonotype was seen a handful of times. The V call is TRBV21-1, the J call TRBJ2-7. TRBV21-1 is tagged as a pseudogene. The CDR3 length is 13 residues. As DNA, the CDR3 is TGTGCCAACCGTTCGGACAGCCCCTACGAGCAGTACTTC. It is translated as CANRSDSPYEQYF.

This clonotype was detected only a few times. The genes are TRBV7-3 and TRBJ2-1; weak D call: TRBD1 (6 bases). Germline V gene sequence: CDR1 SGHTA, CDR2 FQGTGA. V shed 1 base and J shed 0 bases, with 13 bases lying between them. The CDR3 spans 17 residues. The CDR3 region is CASSLMQGYRSYNEQFF. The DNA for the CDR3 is TGTGCCAGCAGCTTAATGCAGGGGTATCGCTCCTACAATGAGCAGTTCTTC.

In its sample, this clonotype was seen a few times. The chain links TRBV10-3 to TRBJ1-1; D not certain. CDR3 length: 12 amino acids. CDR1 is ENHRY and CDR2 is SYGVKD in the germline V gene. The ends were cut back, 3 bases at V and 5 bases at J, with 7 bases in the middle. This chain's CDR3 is CAISELGTEAFF. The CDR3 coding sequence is TGTGCCATCAGTGAATTGGGGACTGAAGCTTTCTTT.

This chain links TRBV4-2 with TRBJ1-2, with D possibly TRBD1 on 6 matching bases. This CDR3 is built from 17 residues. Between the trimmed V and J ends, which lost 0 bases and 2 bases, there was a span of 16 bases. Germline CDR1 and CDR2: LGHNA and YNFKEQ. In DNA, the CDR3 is TGTGCCAGCAGCCAAGACCAGGGGAGCACCCTCAACTATGGCTACACCTTC. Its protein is CASSQDQGSTLNYGYTF.